This T cell receptor beta chain was sequenced for a study of T cells expressing NK-cell markers. Findings and limits, study-wide: In a group of several donors, dominant NKG2C+ clonotypes represented 1.0-7.0% of CD8+ T cells.

Of note for this clonotype: What it binds is unknown.

The CDR3 extends over 15 amino acids. CDR1 and CDR2 from the germline V gene are MNHNS and SASEGT. With the 5' RACE reads reprocessed, TCRdb shows one record per CDR3 protein and no DNA. The sample table includes 350,000 to 450,000 distinct CDR3 sequences. The receptor comes from a man aged 18-75 years in good health. The sequencing sample was made of blood T cells: a sorted CD56 or NKG2C T cell subset, CD4+ or CD8+ T cells, or bulk PBMC T cells (not recorded which). The V and J genes are TRBV6-1 and TRBJ1-5; TCRdb's D call of TRBD1 is untestable without DNA. The CDR3 sequence: CASRADRVSNQPQHF.